The rows below give T cell receptor beta chains drawn from one sample of a study of cytomegalovirus exposure and HLA in healthy donors. Clones were read by immunoSEQ multiplex PCR, and TCRdb kept only the in-frame ones, dropping some. The sample has 35,000 to 50,000 clones. Sequenced: PBMCs. Every receptor here comes from a woman in her 30s in good health and CMV-seropositive. CDR3s include the opening cysteine and the closing phenylalanine or tryptophan. D genes are given only for firm matches.

j_call: TRBJ1-2
v_call: TRBV6-5
d_call: .
cdr3_nt: TGTGCCAGCAGTCCCTCGCCGGGGGGTGGCTACACCTTC
cdr3_aa: CASSPSPGGGYTF

j_call: TRBJ2-3
v_call: TRBV5-1
d_call: TRBD2
cdr3_nt: TGCGCCAGCAGCCGCGGCAGCGGGGGGGTGGATACGCAGTATTTT
cdr3_aa: CASSRGSGGVDTQYF

j_call: TRBJ1-4
v_call: TRBV19
d_call: TRBD1
cdr3_nt: TGTGCCAGCTCCGGGACAGTCAATGAAAAACTGTTTTTT
cdr3_aa: CASSGTVNEKLFF

j_call: TRBJ1-5
v_call: TRBV5-1
d_call: .
cdr3_nt: TGCGCCAGCAGCGCAGACGGGAGCAATCAGCCCCAGCATTTT
cdr3_aa: CASSADGSNQPQHF

j_call: TRBJ2-1
v_call: TRBV7-8
d_call: TRBD1
cdr3_nt: TGTGCCAGCAGCTTATGGGACAGGGGAGGCAATGAGCAGTTCTTC
cdr3_aa: CASSLWDRGGNEQFF

j_call: TRBJ1-1
v_call: TRBV30
d_call: TRBD1
cdr3_nt: TGTGCCTGGAAGGGGACAGACGCTGAAGCTTTCTTT
cdr3_aa: CAWKGTDAEAFF

j_call: TRBJ2-3
v_call: TRBV5-1
d_call: .
cdr3_nt: TGCGCCAGCAGCAACCTTATGGGGGGGGCTAGCACAGATACGCAGTATTTT
cdr3_aa: CASSNLMGGASTDTQYF

j_call: TRBJ1-1
v_call: TRBV2
d_call: .
cdr3_nt: TGTGCCAGCAGCCCTGACTGGAACGCTGAAGCTTTCTTT
cdr3_aa: CASSPDWNAEAFF

j_call: TRBJ1-2
v_call: TRBV5-5
d_call: .
cdr3_nt: TGTGCCAGCAGCCTAGGGACTCATGGCTACACCTTC
cdr3_aa: CASSLGTHGYTF

j_call: TRBJ2-2
v_call: TRBV15
d_call: TRBD1
cdr3_nt: TGTGCCACCAGGGACAGGGGGCCCGGGGAGCTGTTTTTT
cdr3_aa: CATRDRGPGELFF

j_call: TRBJ2-3
v_call: TRBV10-3
d_call: .
cdr3_nt: TGTGCCATCAGTGACCCTGCGAGGGTCAAAGATACGCAGTATTTT
cdr3_aa: CAISDPARVKDTQYF

j_call: TRBJ2-2
v_call: TRBV6-5
d_call: TRBD2
cdr3_nt: TGTGCCAGCAGTTACTCGGCGGGGGGCGGCGGGGAGCTGTTTTTT
cdr3_aa: CASSYSAGGGGELFF

j_call: TRBJ1-2
v_call: TRBV15
d_call: TRBD1
cdr3_nt: TGTGCCACCAGCAACCTCGAGGACAGGTGGTTAAGGAATGGCTACACCTTC
cdr3_aa: CATSNLEDRWLRNGYTF

j_call: TRBJ1-2
v_call: TRBV6-1
d_call: .
cdr3_nt: TGTGCCAGCGATCAGGGCTACTATGGCTACACCTTC
cdr3_aa: CASDQGYYGYTF

j_call: TRBJ1-5
v_call: TRBV19
d_call: .
cdr3_nt: TGTGCCAGTAGTCCCAGGGATCGCGTGCATCAGCCCCAGCATTTT
cdr3_aa: CASSPRDRVHQPQHF

j_call: TRBJ1-2
v_call: TRBV7-9
d_call: TRBD1
cdr3_nt: TGTGCCAGCAGCTCAGGACAGGGTTATGGCTACACCTTC
cdr3_aa: CASSSGQGYGYTF

j_call: TRBJ1-5
v_call: TRBV10-3
d_call: .
cdr3_nt: TGTGCCATCAGGGAAGACAGCGATAGCAATCAGCCCCAGCATTTT
cdr3_aa: CAIREDSDSNQPQHF

j_call: TRBJ1-1
v_call: TRBV7-2
d_call: .
cdr3_nt: TGTGCCAGCAGCCCGGGGCCGGGGGTGAGGAACACTGAAGCTTTCTTT
cdr3_aa: CASSPGPGVRNTEAFF